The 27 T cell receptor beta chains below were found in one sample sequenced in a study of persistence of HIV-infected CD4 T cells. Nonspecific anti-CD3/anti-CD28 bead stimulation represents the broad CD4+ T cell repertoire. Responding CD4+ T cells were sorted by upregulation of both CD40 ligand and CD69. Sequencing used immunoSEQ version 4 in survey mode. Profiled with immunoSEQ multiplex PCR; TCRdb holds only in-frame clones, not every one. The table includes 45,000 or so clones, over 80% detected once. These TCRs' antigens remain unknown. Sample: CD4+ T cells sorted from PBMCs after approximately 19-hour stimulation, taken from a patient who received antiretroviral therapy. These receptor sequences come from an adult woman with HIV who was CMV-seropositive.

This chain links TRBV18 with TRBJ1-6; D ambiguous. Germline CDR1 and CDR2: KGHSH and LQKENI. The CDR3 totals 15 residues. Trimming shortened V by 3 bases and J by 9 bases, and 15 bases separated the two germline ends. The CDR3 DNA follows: TGTGCCAGCTCACCGGTCACAATGCCCGGTTCACCCCTCCACTTT. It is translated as CASSPVTMPGSPLHF.

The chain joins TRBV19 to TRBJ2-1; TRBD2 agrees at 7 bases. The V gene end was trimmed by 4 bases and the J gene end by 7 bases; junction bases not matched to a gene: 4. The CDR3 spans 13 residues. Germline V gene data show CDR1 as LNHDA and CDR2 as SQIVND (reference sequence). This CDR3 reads CASSKPGGNEQFF. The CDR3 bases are TGTGCCAGTAGTAAGCCCGGGGGGAATGAGCAGTTCTTC. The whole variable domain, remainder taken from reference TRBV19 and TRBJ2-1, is DGGITQSPKYLFRKEGQNVTLSCEQNLNHDAMYWYRQDPGQGLRLIYYSQIVNDFQKGDIAEGYSVSREKKESFPLTVTSAQKNPTAFYLCASSKPGGNEQFFGPGTRLTVL.

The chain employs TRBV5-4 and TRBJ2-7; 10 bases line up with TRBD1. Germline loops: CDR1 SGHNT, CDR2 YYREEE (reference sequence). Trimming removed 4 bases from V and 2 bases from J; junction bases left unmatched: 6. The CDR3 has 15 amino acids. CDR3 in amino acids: CASSQSTGGAYEQYF. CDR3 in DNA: TGTGCCAGCAGCCAATCGACAGGGGGCGCCTACGAGCAGTACTTC.

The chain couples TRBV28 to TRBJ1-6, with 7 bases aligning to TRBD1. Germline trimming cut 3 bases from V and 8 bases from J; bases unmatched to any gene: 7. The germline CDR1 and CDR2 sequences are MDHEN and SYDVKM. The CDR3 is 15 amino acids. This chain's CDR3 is CASSLGDRAYSPLHF. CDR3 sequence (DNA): TGTGCCAGCAGTTTGGGGGACAGAGCATATTCACCCCTCCACTTT.

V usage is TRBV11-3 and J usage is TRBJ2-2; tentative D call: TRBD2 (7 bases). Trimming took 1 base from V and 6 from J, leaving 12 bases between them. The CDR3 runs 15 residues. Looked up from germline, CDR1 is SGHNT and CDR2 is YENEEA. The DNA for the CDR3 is TGTGCCAGCAGCTTAGTCGGAGGGGGGGCCGGGGAGCTGTTTTTT. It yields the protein CASSLVGGGAGELFF.

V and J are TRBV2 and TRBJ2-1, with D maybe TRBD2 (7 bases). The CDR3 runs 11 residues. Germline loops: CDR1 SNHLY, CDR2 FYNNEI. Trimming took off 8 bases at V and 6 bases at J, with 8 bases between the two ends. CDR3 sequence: CASRGANEQFF. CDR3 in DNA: TGTGCCAGCCGGGGGGCCAATGAGCAGTTCTTC.

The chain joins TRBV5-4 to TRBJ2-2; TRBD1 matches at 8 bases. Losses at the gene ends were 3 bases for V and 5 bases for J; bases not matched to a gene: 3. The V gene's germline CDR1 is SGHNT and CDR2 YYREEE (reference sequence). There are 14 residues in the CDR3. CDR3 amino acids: CASSWDRLTGELFF. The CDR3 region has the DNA TGTGCCAGCAGCTGGGACAGGTTAACCGGGGAGCTGTTTTTT.

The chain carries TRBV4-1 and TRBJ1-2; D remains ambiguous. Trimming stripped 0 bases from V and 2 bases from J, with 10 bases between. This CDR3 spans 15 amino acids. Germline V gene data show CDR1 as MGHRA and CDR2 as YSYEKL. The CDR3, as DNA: TGCGCCAGCAGCCAAGATGTGTCTTGGAACTATGGCTACACCTTC. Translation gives CASSQDVSWNYGYTF.

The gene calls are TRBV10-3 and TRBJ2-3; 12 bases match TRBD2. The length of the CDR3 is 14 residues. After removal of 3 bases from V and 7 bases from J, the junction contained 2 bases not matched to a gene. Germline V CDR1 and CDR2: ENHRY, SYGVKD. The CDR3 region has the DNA TGTGCCATCAGTGATGGGACTAGCGGGTATACGCAGTATTTT. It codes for CAISDGTSGYTQYF.

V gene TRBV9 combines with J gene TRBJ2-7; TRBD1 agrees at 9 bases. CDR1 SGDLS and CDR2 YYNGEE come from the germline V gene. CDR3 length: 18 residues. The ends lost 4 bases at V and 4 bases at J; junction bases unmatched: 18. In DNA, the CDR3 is TGTGCCAGCAGCCGACAGACTACGACAGGGGGGCACTTTTACGAGCAGTACTTC. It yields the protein CASSRQTTTGGHFYEQYF.

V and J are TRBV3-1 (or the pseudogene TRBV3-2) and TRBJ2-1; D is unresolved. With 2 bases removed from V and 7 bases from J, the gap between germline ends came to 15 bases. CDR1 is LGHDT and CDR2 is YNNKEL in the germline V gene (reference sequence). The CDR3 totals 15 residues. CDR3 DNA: TGTGCCAGCAGCCAAAACTCGGCACAGCTAAATGAGCAGTTCTTC. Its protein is CASSQNSAQLNEQFF.

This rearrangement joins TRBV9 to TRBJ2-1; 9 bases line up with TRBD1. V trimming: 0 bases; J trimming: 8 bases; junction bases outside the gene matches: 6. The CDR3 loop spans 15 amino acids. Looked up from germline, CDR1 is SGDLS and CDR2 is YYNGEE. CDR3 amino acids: CASSVAQGTGHEQFF. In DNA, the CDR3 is TGTGCCAGCAGCGTAGCCCAGGGGACAGGGCATGAGCAGTTCTTC.

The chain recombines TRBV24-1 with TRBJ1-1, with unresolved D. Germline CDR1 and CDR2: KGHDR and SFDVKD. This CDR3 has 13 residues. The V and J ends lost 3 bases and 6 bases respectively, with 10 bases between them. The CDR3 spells CATSDPTVPEAFF. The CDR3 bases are TGTGCCACCAGTGATCCGACTGTCCCTGAAGCTTTCTTT.

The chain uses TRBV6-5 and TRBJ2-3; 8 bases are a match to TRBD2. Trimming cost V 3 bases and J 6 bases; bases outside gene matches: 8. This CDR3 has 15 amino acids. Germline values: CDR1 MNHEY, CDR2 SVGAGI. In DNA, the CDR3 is TGTGCCAGCAGTTATGCGGGGGGATCCCCGGATACGCAGTATTTT. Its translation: CASSYAGGSPDTQYF.

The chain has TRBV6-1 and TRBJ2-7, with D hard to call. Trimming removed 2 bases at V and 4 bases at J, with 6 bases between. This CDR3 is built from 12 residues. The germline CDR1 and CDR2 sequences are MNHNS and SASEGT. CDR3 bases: TGTGCCAGCAGTGAAAGGAAATACGAGCAGTACTTC. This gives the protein CASSERKYEQYF.

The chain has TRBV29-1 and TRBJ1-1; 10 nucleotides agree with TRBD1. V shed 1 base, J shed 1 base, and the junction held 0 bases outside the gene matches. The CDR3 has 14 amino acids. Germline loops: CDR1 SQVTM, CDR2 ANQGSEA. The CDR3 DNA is TGCAGCGTTGAAGGGGACAGGGGGAACACTGAAGCTTTCTTT. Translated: CSVEGDRGNTEAFF.

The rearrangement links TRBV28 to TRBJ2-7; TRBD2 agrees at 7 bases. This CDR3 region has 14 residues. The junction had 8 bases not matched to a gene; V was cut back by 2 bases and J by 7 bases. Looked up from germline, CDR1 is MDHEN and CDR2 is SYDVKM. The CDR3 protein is CASSLVGGKKEQYF. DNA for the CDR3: TGTGCCAGCAGTTTAGTGGGAGGGAAGAAGGAGCAGTACTTC. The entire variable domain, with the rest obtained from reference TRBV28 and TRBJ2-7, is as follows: DVKVTQSSRYLVKRTGEKVFLECVQDMDHENMFWYRQDPGLGLRLIYFSYDVKMKEKGDIPEGYSVSREKKERFSLILESASTNQTSMYLCASSLVGGKKEQYFGPGTRLTVT.

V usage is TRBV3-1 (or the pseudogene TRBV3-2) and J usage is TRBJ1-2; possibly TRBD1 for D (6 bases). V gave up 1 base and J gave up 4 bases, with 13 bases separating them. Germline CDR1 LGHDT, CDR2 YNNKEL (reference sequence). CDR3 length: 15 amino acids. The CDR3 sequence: CASSQAPGGPYGYTF. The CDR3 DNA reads TGTGCCAGCAGCCAAGCACCCGGGGGCCCCTATGGCTACACCTTC.

The CDR3 DNA follows: TGTGCCAGCAGCTCTGACAGGATTGGAAACACCATATATTTT. It translates to CASSSDRIGNTIYF. The V and J genes are TRBV5-4 and TRBJ1-3; a weak D match, TRBD1 (6 bases). Per germline, CDR1 SGHNT and CDR2 YYREEE (reference sequence). Trimming stripped 3 bases from V and 3 bases from J, with 10 bases between. The CDR3 has 14 amino acids.

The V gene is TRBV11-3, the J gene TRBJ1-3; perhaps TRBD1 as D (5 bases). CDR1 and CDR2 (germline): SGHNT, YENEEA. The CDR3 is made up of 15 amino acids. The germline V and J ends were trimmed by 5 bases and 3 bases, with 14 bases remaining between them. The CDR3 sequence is CASSLPPGVGNTIYF. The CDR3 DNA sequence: TGTGCCAGCAGCCTCCCCCCGGGGGTTGGAAACACCATATATTTT.

The DNA for the CDR3 is TGTGCCAGTAGGGACGTTAGCTCCCTCATTAACACTGAAGCTTTCTTT. Its protein is CASRDVSSLINTEAFF. The chain carries TRBV19 and TRBJ1-1; unclear D gene. V gave up 6 bases and J gave up 2 bases, with 19 bases separating them. CDR1 is LNHDA and CDR2 is SQIVND in the germline V gene (reference sequence). The CDR3 has 16 residues.

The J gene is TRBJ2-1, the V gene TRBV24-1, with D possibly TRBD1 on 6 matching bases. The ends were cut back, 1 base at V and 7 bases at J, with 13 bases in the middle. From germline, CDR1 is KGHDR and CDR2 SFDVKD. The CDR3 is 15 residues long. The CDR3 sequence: CATSDFIRGRNEQFF. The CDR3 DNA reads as TGTGCCACCAGTGATTTTATCAGGGGACGTAATGAGCAGTTCTTC.

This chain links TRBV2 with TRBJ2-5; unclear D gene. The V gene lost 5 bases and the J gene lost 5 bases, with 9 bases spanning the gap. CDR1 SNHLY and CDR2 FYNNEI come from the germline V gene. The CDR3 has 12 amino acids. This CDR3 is CASSKAGETQYF. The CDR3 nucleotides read TGTGCCAGCAGTAAGGCCGGGGAGACCCAGTACTTC.

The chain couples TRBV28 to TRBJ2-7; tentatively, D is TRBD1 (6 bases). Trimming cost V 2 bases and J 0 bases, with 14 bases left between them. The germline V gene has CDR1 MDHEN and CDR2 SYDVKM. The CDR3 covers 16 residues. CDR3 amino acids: CASSLAQGAFSYEQYF. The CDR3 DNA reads TGTGCCAGCAGTTTAGCACAGGGAGCTTTCTCCTACGAGCAGTACTTC.

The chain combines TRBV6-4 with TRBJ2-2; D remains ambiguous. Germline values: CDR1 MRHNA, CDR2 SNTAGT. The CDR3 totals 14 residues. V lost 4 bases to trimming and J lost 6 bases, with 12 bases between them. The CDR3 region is CASSVTIGPGELFF. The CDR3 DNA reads TGTGCCAGCAGTGTCACCATCGGACCCGGGGAGCTGTTTTTT.

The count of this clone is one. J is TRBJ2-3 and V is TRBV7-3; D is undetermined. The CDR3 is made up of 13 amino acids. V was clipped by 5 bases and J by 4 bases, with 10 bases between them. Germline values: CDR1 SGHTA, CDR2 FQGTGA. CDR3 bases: TGTGCCAGCAGCCCGCGAGTCGCAGATACGCAGTATTTT. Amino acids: CASSPRVADTQYF.

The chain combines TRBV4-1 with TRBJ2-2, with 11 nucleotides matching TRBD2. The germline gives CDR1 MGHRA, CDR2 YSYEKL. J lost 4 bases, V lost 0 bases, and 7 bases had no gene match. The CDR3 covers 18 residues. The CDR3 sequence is CASSQEIAGGPGTGELFF. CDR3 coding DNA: TGCGCCAGCAGCCAAGAAATAGCGGGAGGGCCGGGCACCGGGGAGCTGTTTTTT.